This is a list of T cell receptor beta chains from one sample in a study of CD8 T cells in ankylosing spondylitis. MiXCR, run by TCRdb on the 5' RACE reads, gives a single entry per CDR3 protein. The repertoire holds about 510,000 distinct CDR3 sequences, with under 5.5% as singletons. Sequenced sample: blood, either unsorted or a sorted T cell fraction (not recorded which). These receptors were collected from a male donor with ankylosing spondylitis. CDR3s include the opening cysteine and the closing phenylalanine or tryptophan. The D gene is left open where the match is weak. A row's size may be missing; if present it is once, few, many or a size class.

j_gene: TRBJ1-1
d_gene: -
abundance: many
v_gene: TRBV7-3
CDR3aa: CASSLIRRQVNTEAFF
CDR3nt: TGTGCCAGCAGCTTAATTAGGCGACAGGTGAACACTGAAGCTTTCTTT

j_gene: TRBJ2-3
d_gene: -
abundance: many
v_gene: TRBV12-3/TRBV12-4
CDR3aa: CASRLEITDTQYF
CDR3nt: TGTGCCAGCAGGCTTGAGATCACAGATACGCAGTATTTT

j_gene: TRBJ2-7
d_gene: -
abundance: -
v_gene: TRBV7-9
CDR3aa: CASSLKGGSYEQYF
CDR3nt: TGTGCCAGCAGCTTAAAGGGGGGCTCCTACGAGCAGTACTTC

j_gene: TRBJ2-2
d_gene: -
abundance: few
v_gene: TRBV6-6
CDR3aa: CASSTPGTGELFF
CDR3nt: TGTGCCAGCAGTACACCGGGTACCGGGGAGCTGTTTTTT

j_gene: TRBJ2-7
d_gene: TRBD1
abundance: many
v_gene: TRBV20-1
CDR3aa: CSGAFPRGRYEQYF
CDR3nt: TGCAGTGGGGCCTTCCCCAGGGGGCGCTACGAGCAGTACTTC

j_gene: TRBJ1-5
d_gene: -
abundance: many
v_gene: TRBV27
CDR3aa: CASSFADQPQHF
CDR3nt: TGTGCCAGCAGTTTTGCTGATCAGCCCCAGCATTTT

j_gene: TRBJ2-2
d_gene: -
abundance: many
v_gene: TRBV7-9
CDR3aa: CASSLRQGRTGELFF
CDR3nt: TGTGCCAGCAGCTTACGGCAAGGTCGAACCGGGGAGCTGTTTTTT

j_gene: TRBJ2-3
d_gene: TRBD1
abundance: many
v_gene: TRBV7-8
CDR3aa: CASSLPGQGANTQYF
CDR3nt: TGTGCCAGCAGCCTACCGGGACAGGGGGCAAATACGCAGTATTTT

j_gene: TRBJ1-2
d_gene: TRBD1
abundance: many
v_gene: TRBV12-3/TRBV12-4
CDR3aa: CASRKKEGQLRNYGYTF
CDR3nt: TGTGCCAGCAGGAAGAAGGAGGGACAGCTAAGAAACTATGGCTACACCTTC

j_gene: TRBJ2-1
d_gene: TRBD1
abundance: many
v_gene: TRBV4-2
CDR3aa: CASSPKDRASYNEQFF
CDR3nt: TGTGCCAGCAGCCCTAAGGACAGGGCTTCCTACAATGAGCAGTTCTTC

j_gene: TRBJ1-6
d_gene: -
abundance: -
v_gene: TRBV30
CDR3aa: CALGYGDYNSPLHF
CDR3nt: TGTGCCCTGGGGTACGGGGACTATAATTCACCCCTCCACTTT

j_gene: TRBJ2-7
d_gene: TRBD1
abundance: few
v_gene: TRBV6-1
CDR3aa: CASGETGDNEQYF
CDR3nt: TGTGCCAGCGGCGAGACAGGGGACAACGAGCAGTACTTC

j_gene: TRBJ1-2
d_gene: TRBD1
abundance: many
v_gene: TRBV5-1
CDR3aa: CASSSGQANFPNYGYTF
CDR3nt: TGCGCCAGCAGCAGCGGACAGGCCAACTTTCCTAACTATGGCTACACCTTC

j_gene: TRBJ2-5
d_gene: -
abundance: many
v_gene: TRBV7-8
CDR3aa: CASSLKTQYF
CDR3nt: TGTGCCAGCAGCTTAAAGACCCAGTACTTC

j_gene: TRBJ2-7
d_gene: -
abundance: many
v_gene: TRBV2
CDR3aa: CASSESRYEQYF
CDR3nt: TGTGCCAGCAGTGAATCTCGCTACGAGCAGTACTTC

j_gene: TRBJ2-2
d_gene: -
abundance: -
v_gene: TRBV7-9
CDR3aa: CASSSPLHTGELFF
CDR3nt: TGTGCCAGCAGCTCCCCCCTCCACACCGGGGAGCTGTTTTTT

j_gene: TRBJ1-3
d_gene: -
abundance: few
v_gene: TRBV15
CDR3aa: CATSRGLSSTGNTIYF
CDR3nt: TGTGCCACCAGCAGAGGCCTAAGCTCTACTGGAAACACCATATATTTT

j_gene: TRBJ2-7
d_gene: TRBD2
abundance: -
v_gene: TRBV4-3
CDR3aa: CASSQDLAGLDNYEQYF
CDR3nt: TGCGCCAGCAGCCAAGATTTGGCGGGACTAGATAACTACGAGCAGTACTTC

j_gene: TRBJ1-2
d_gene: -
abundance: many
v_gene: TRBV6-5
CDR3aa: CASRYPGSRNYGYTF
CDR3nt: TGTGCCAGCAGATACCCGGGCAGCCGCAACTATGGCTACACCTTC

j_gene: TRBJ1-6
d_gene: -
abundance: many
v_gene: TRBV6-1
CDR3aa: CASSEESLGLMSYNSPLHF
CDR3nt: TGTGCCAGCAGTGAAGAATCGTTAGGCTTGATGTCCTATAATTCACCCCTCCACTTT

j_gene: TRBJ1-1
d_gene: -
abundance: many
v_gene: TRBV10-3
CDR3aa: CAISDSRILNTEAFF
CDR3nt: TGTGCCATCAGTGATAGTCGGATTTTGAACACTGAAGCTTTCTTT

j_gene: TRBJ2-3
d_gene: -
abundance: few
v_gene: TRBV2
CDR3aa: CASSEGRATDTQYF
CDR3nt: TGTGCCAGCAGTGAAGGCAGGGCTACAGATACGCAGTATTTT

j_gene: TRBJ2-7
d_gene: TRBD1
abundance: many
v_gene: TRBV12-3/TRBV12-4
CDR3aa: CASSLSQGAYYEQYF
CDR3nt: TGTGCCAGCAGTTTGTCGCAGGGGGCGTACTACGAGCAGTACTTC

j_gene: TRBJ1-1
d_gene: -
abundance: -
v_gene: TRBV2
CDR3aa: CASNRDSVTEAFF
CDR3nt: TGTGCCAGCAATAGGGACTCAGTCACTGAAGCTTTCTTT

j_gene: TRBJ2-1
d_gene: TRBD2
abundance: few
v_gene: TRBV7-2
CDR3aa: CASSGVSGRVETQFF
CDR3nt: TGTGCCAGCAGCGGAGTTAGCGGGAGGGTGGAGACCCAGTTCTTC

j_gene: TRBJ1-4
d_gene: -
abundance: many
v_gene: TRBV4-1
CDR3aa: CASSSTARATNEKLFF
CDR3nt: TGCGCCAGCAGCTCAACAGCCCGTGCAACTAATGAAAAACTGTTTTTT

j_gene: TRBJ2-7
d_gene: -
abundance: few
v_gene: TRBV7-2
CDR3aa: CASSSRPRSSYEQYF
CDR3nt: TGTGCCAGCAGCTCCCGGCCTAGGAGCTCCTACGAGCAGTACTTC